These T cell receptor beta chains were read from a single sample in a study of naive and memory T cell subsets. TCRdb analysed the UMI-ligation and nested PCR reads with MiXCR anew, one entry per CDR3 protein. The table lists 95,000 to 150,000 distinct CDR3 sequences, 35% to 40% of them singletons, with approximately 0.88% in the top ten. The sequenced sample consisted of central memory CD4+ T cells from blood. These receptors were taken from a human donor in good health. Each CDR3 is given with its conserved first and last residue.

v_call,cdr3_aa
TRBV24-1,CATSDVTSPNADTQYF
TRBV4-2,CASSQDTGGTEAFF
TRBV28,CASSFGGRANNSPLHF
TRBV7-2,CASTDTGELFF
TRBV6-2/TRBV6-3,CASTAGTTNEKLFF
TRBV20-1,CSASPGQWNTEAFF
TRBV7-9,CASSPTSEEQYF
TRBV25-1,CASTQYGPTDTQYF
TRBV7-9,CASSFPGAYNEQFF
TRBV14,CASSPMRTTDTQYF
TRBV7-2,CASSLGGLAGSYEQYF